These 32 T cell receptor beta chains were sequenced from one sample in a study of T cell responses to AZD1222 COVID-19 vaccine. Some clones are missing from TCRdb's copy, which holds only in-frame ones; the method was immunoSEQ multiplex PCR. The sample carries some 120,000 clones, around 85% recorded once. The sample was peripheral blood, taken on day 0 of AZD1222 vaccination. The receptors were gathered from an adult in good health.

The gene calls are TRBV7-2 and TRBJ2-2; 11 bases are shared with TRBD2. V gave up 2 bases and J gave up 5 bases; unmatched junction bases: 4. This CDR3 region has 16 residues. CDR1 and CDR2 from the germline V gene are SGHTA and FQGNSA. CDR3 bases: TGTGCCAGCAGCTTACCCACTAGCGGGGGAACCGGGGAGCTGTTTTTT. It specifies CASSLPTSGGTGELFF.

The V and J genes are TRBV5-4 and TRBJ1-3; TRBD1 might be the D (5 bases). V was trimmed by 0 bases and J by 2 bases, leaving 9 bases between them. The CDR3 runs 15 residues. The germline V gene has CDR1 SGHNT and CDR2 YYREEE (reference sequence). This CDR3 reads CASSLGGGTGNTIYF. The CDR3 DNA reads TGTGCCAGCAGCTTGGGCGGGGGTACTGGAAACACCATATATTTT.

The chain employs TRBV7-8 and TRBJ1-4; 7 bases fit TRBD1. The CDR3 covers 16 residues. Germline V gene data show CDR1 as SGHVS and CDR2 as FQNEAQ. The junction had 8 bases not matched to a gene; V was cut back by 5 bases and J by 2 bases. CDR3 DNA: TGTGCCAGCAGCCCCGGCCCCAGGGGGACTAATGAAAAACTGTTTTTT. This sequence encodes CASSPGPRGTNEKLFF. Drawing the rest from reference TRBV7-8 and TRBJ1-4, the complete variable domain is GAGVSQSPRYKVAKRGQDVALRCDPISGHVSLFWYQQALGQGPEFLTYFQNEAQLDKSGLPSDRFFAERPEGSVSTLKIQRTQQEDSAVYLCASSPGPRGTNEKLFFGSGTQLSVL.

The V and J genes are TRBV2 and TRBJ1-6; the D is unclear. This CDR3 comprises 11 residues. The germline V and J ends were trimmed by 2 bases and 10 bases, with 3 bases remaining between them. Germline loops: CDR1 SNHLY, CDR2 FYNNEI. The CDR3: CASSESSPLHF. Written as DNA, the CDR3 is TGTGCCAGCAGTGAAAGCTCACCCCTCCACTTT.

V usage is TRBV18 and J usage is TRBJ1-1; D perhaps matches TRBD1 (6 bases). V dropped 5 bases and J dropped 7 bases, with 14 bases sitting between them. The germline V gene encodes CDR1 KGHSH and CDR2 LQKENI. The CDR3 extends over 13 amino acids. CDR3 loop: CASSYMSQGEAFF. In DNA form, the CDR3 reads TGTGCCAGCTCATACATGTCACAGGGTGAAGCTTTCTTT.

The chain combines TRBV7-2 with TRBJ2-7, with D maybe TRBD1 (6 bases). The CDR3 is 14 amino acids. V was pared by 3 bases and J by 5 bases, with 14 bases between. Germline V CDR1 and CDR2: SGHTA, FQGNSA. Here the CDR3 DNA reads TGTGCCAGCAGCTTGGGGGCGGCAGTGGACGAGCAGTACTTC. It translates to CASSLGAAVDEQYF.

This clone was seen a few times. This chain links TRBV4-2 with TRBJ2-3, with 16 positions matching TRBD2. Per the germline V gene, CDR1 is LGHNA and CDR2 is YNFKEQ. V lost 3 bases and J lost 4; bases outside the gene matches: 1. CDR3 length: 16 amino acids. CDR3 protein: CASSQGLAGGPDTQYF. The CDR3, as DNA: TGTGCCAGCAGCCAGGGACTAGCGGGGGGGCCAGATACGCAGTATTTT.

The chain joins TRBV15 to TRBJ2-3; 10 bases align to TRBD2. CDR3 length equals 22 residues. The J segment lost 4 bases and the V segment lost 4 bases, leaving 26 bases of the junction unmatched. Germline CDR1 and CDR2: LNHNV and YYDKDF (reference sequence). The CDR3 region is CATSKDKGTETSGTRSADTQYF. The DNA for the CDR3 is TGTGCCACCAGCAAGGACAAGGGGACGGAAACTAGCGGGACACGATCGGCAGATACGCAGTATTTT. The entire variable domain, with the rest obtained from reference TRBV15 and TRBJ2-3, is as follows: DAMVIQNPRYQVTQFGKPVTLSCSQTLNHNVMYWYQQKSSQAPKLLFHYYDKDFNNEADTPDNFQSRRPNTSFCFLDIRSPGLGDTAMYLCATSKDKGTETSGTRSADTQYFGPGTRLTVL.

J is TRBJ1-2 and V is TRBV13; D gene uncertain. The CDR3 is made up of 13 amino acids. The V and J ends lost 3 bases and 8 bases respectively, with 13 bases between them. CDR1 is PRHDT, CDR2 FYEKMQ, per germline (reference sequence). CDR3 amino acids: CASSLDWRRGYTF. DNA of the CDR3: TGTGCCAGCAGCTTGGACTGGAGGAGGGGCTACACCTTC.

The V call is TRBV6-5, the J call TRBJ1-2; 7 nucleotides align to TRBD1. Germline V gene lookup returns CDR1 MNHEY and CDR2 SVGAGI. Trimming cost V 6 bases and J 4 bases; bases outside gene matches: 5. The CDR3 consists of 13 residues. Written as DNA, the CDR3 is TGTGCCAGCAGAAACAGGGGTGGCTATGGCTACACCTTC. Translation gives CASRNRGGYGYTF.

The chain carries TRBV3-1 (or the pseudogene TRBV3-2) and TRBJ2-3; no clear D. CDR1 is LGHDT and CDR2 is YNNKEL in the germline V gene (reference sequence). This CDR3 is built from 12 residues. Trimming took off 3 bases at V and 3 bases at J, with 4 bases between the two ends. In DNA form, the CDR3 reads TGTGCCAGCAGCCACACGACAGATACGCAGTATTTT. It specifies CASSHTTDTQYF.

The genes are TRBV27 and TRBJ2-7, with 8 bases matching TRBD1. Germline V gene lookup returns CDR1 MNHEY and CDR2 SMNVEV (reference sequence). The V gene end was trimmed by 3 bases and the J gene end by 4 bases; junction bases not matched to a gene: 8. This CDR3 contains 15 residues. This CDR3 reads CASSLTGDLLYEQYF. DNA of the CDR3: TGTGCCAGCAGTTTGACAGGGGACTTATTATACGAGCAGTACTTC.

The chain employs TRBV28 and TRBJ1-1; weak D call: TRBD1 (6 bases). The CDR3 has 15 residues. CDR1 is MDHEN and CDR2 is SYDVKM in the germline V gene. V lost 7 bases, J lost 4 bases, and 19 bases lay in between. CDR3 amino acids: CASKGGGSVGTEAFF. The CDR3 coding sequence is TGTGCCAGCAAGGGGGGGGGCTCTGTGGGCACTGAAGCTTTCTTT.

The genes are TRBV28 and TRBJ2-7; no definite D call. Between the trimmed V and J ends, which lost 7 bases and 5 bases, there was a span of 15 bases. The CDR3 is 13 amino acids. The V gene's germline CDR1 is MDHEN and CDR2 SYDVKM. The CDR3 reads CASKVVSGNEQYF. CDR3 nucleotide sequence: TGTGCCAGCAAGGTGGTGAGTGGGAACGAGCAGTACTTC. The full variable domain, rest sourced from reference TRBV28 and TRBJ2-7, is DVKVTQSSRYLVKRTGEKVFLECVQDMDHENMFWYRQDPGLGLRLIYFSYDVKMKEKGDIPEGYSVSREKKERFSLILESASTNQTSMYLCASKVVSGNEQYFGPGTRLTVT.

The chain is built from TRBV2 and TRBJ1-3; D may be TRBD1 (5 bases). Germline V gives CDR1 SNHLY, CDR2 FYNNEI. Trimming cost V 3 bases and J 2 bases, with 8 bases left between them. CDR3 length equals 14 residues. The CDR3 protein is CASSDAGPGNTIYF. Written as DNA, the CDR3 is TGTGCCAGCAGTGACGCAGGGCCTGGAAACACCATATATTTT.

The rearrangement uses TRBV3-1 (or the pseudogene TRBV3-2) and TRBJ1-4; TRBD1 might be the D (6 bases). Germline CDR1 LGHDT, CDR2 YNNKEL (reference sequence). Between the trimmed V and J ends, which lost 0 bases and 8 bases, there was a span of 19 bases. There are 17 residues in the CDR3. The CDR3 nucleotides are TGTGCCAGCAGCCAAGATTTCAATGGCAGGGGAGAGGAAAAACTGTTTTTT. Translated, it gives CASSQDFNGRGEEKLFF.

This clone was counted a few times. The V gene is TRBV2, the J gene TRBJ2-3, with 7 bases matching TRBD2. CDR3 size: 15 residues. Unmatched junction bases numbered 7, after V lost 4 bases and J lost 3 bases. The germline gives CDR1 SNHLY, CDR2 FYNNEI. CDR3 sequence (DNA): TGTGCCAGCAGTGGGGGACTACGGGGGACAGATACGCAGTATTTT. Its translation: CASSGGLRGTDTQYF.

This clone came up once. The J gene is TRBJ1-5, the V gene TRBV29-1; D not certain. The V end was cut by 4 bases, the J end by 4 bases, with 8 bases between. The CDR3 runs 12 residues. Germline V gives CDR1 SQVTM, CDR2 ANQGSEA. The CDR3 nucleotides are TGCAGCGTTGGCGCCCGAAATCAGCCCCAGCATTTT. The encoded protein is CSVGARNQPQHF.

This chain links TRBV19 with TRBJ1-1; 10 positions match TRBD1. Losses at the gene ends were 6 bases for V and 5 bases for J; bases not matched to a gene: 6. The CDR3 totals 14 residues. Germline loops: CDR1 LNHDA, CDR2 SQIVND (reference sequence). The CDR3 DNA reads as TGTGCCAGTAGCGGGGACAGGGGTTTTACTGAAGCTTTCTTT. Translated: CASSGDRGFTEAFF.

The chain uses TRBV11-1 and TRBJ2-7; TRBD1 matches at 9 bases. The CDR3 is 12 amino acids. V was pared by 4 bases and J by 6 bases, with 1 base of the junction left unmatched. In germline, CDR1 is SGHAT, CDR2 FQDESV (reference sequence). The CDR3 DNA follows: TGTGCCAGCAGCTCGGACAGGGGCGAGCAGTACTTC. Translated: CASSSDRGEQYF.

This chain's CDR3 is CASSLTGTAGTQYF. CDR3 DNA: TGTGCCAGCAGCTTAACCGGGACAGCCGGTACGCAGTATTTT. The chain employs TRBV7-3 and TRBJ2-3, with 7 bases fitting TRBD1. CDR1 is SGHTA, CDR2 FQGTGA, per germline. Germline trimming cut 0 bases from V and 8 bases from J; bases unmatched to any gene: 5. There are 14 residues in the CDR3. The full variable domain, in which reference TRBV7-3 and TRBJ2-3 provide the parts outside the CDR3, is GAGVSQTPSNKVTEKGKYVELRCDPISGHTALYWYRQSLGQGPEFLIYFQGTGAADDSGLPNDRFFAVRPEGSVSTLKIQRTERGDSAVYLCASSLTGTAGTQYFGPGTRLTVL.

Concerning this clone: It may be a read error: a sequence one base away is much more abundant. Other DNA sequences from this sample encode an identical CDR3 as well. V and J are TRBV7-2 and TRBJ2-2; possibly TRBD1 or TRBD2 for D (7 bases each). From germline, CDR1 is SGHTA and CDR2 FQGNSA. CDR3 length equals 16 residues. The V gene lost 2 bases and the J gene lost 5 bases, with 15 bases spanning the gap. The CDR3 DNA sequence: TGTGCCAGCAGCTTATTTCAGGGGGGGCAAACCGGGGAGCTGTTTTTT. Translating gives CASSLFQGGQTGELFF.

CDR3: CASSYKQTGIETQYF. The CDR3, as DNA: TGTGCCAGCAGTTACAAACAGACAGGGATCGAGACCCAGTACTTC. The chain recombines TRBV6-5 with TRBJ2-5, with 7 bases identical to TRBD1. J gave up 5 bases and V 2 bases, and 8 bases lay outside the gene matches. Germline assignment: CDR1 MNHEY and CDR2 SVGAGI. The CDR3 extends over 15 amino acids.

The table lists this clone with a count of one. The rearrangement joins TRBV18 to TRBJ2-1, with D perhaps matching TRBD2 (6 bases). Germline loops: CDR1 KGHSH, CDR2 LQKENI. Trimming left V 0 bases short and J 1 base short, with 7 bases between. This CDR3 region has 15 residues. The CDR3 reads CASSPPEGSYNEQFF. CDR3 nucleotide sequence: TGTGCCAGCTCACCACCGGAGGGTTCCTACAATGAGCAGTTCTTC. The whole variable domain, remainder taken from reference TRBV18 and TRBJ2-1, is NAGVMQNPRHLVRRRGQEARLRCSPMKGHSHVYWYRQLPEEGLKFMVYLQKENIIDESGMPKERFSAEFPKEGPSILRIQQVVRGDSAAYFCASSPPEGSYNEQFFGPGTRLTVL.

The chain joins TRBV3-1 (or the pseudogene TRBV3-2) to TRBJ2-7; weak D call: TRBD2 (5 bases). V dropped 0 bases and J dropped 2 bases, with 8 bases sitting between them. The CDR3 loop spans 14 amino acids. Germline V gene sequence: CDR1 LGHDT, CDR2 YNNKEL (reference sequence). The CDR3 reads CASSQDHGTYEQYF. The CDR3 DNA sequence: TGTGCCAGCAGCCAAGATCACGGGACCTACGAGCAGTACTTC.

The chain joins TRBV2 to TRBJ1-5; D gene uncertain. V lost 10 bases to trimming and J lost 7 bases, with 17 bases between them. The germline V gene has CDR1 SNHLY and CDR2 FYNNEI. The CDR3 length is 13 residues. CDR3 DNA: TGTGCCACCTCGGACGCTTTGGGCCAGCCCCAGCATTTT. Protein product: CATSDALGQPQHF.

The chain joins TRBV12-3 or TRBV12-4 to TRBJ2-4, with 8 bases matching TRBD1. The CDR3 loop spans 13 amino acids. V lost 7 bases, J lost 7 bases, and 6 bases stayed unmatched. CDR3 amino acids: CASKAGGANIQYF. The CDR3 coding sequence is TGTGCCAGCAAAGCAGGGGGCGCGAACATTCAGTACTTC.

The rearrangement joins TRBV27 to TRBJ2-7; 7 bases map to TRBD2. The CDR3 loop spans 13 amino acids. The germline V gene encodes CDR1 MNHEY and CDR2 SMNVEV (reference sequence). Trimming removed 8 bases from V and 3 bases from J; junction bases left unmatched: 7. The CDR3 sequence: CASGRDGHYEQYF. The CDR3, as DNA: TGTGCCAGCGGGAGGGACGGACACTACGAGCAGTACTTC.

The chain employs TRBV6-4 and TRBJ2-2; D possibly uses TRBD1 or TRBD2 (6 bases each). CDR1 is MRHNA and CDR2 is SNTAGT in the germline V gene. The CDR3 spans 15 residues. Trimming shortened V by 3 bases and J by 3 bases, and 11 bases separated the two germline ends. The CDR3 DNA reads TGTGCCAGCAGTGAAAGGGGGGCGGACACCGGGGAGCTGTTTTTT. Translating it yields CASSERGADTGELFF.

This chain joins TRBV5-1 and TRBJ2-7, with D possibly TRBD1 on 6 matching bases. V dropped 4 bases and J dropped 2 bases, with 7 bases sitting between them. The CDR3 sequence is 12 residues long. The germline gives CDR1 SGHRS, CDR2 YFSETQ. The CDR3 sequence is CASSGDTYEQYF. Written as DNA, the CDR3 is TGCGCCAGCAGCGGGGACACCTACGAGCAGTACTTC.

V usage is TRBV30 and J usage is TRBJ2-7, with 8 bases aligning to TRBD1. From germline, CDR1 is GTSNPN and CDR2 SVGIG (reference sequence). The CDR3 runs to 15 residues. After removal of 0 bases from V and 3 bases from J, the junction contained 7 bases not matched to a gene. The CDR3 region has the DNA TGTGCCTGGAGTGTACGGACAGGGAGAAACTACGAGCAGTACTTC. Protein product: CAWSVRTGRNYEQYF.

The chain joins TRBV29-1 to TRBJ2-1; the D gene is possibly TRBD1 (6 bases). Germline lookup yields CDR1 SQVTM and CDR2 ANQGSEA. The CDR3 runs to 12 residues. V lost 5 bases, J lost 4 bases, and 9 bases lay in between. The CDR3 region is CSVMRGYNEQFF. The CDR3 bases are TGCAGCGTTATGAGGGGGTACAATGAGCAGTTCTTC.